This TCR beta chain was documented in a study of cytomegalovirus exposure and HLA in healthy donors. Study-wide context: The roughly 110 validation repertoires were reported in a later analysis to have been generated on the same platform as the 666 first-cohort repertoires. Findings and caveats of the study: Reportedly, diagnosis of cytomegalovirus status by the classifier showed high specificity and sensitivity. Within the approximately 120 validation repertoires, first-cohort TCR clusters tended to co-occur, according to a later analysis.

This CDR3 region has 14 residues. CDR1 and CDR2 (germline): SGHNT, YYREEE (reference sequence). J lost 3 bases, V lost 3 bases, and 6 bases had no gene match. This clone was detected only once. Antigen: not known. Assay used: immunoSEQ multiplex PCR; TCRdb lists only in-frame clones, some missing. The sample carries some 170,000 clones, roughly 89% recorded once. The donors belonged to the roughly 130-subject validation cohort, separate from the roughly 670-subject first cohort. The TCR was taken from a man aged 18 to 35 in good health and CMV-seropositive. The rearrangement joins TRBV5-4 to TRBJ2-7; 7 nucleotides match TRBD1. The sample was PBMCs. Here the CDR3 reads CASSSGTDFYEQYF. The CDR3 DNA reads TGTGCCAGCAGCTCCGGGACAGATTTCTACGAGCAGTACTTC.